Following are 20 T cell receptor beta chains from one sample sequenced in a study of blood T cell repertoires in COVID-19. This table comes from immunoSEQ multiplex PCR, and its TCRdb copy is limited to in-frame clones, with some not included. This table holds about 260,000 clones, 85% to 90% found once. Input material: PBMCs or T cells enriched from blood (not recorded which). All receptors derive from a woman under 30 who had recovered from COVID-19.

The chain recombines TRBV19 with TRBJ2-5, with 16 bases lining up with TRBD2. The CDR3 sequence is 18 residues long. Germline lookup yields CDR1 LNHDA and CDR2 SQIVND (reference sequence). Germline trimming cut 5 bases from V and 1 base from J; bases unmatched to any gene: 7. CDR3 sequence: CASSPGTSGGDFQETQYF. CDR3 coding DNA: TGTGCCAGTAGTCCCGGGACTAGCGGGGGGGATTTCCAAGAGACCCAGTACTTC.

This clone was picked up one time. The chain combines TRBV5-3 with TRBJ2-3, with 11 bases lining up with TRBD2. TRBV5-3 is an ORF, with its function uncertain. The CDR3 loop spans 16 amino acids. The ends lost 4 bases at V and 4 bases at J; junction bases unmatched: 8. The chain's CDR3 is CARSRLLAGVSDTQYF. The CDR3 DNA follows: TGTGCCAGAAGCCGCCTACTAGCGGGGGTATCAGATACGCAGTATTTT.

The genes are TRBV27 and TRBJ1-6; 7 bases line up with TRBD1. The CDR3 extends over 15 amino acids. CDR1 and CDR2 from the germline V gene are MNHEY and SMNVEV (reference sequence). V dropped 7 bases and J dropped 6; count of bases not matched to a gene: 9. For the CDR3, the DNA is TGTGCCAGCAATGGGTCGGACAGGCCTAATTCACCCCTCCACTTT. It encodes CASNGSDRPNSPLHF.

In its sample, this clone was seen once. The chain uses TRBV28 and TRBJ1-2; 7 bases are shared with TRBD1. J gave up 2 bases and V 5 bases, and 8 bases lay outside the gene matches. CDR1 and CDR2 (germline): MDHEN, SYDVKM. CDR3 length equals 15 residues. The CDR3 sequence is CASSTRNRGNYGYTF. Written as DNA, the CDR3 is TGTGCCAGCAGTACTCGAAACAGGGGCAACTATGGCTACACCTTC.

The chain has TRBV7-6 and TRBJ1-2, with D perhaps matching TRBD1 (5 bases). Germline CDR1 reads SGHVS; CDR2 reads FNYEAQ. V lost 5 bases, J lost 3 bases, and 10 bases lay in between. The CDR3 consists of 13 residues. In nucleotides, the CDR3 is TGTGCCAGCAGCCTCGGGGGGGACTATGGCTACACCTTC. Amino acid sequence: CASSLGGDYGYTF.

The chain is built from TRBV5-1 and TRBJ2-2, with 12 positions matching TRBD2. Losses at the gene ends were 6 bases for V and 0 bases for J; bases not matched to a gene: 6. CDR1 SGHRS and CDR2 YFSETQ come from the germline V gene. The CDR3 has 17 amino acids. DNA for the CDR3: TGCGCCAGCACCAGGACTAGCGGGGCCGCGAACACCGGGGAGCTGTTTTTT. It yields the protein CASTRTSGAANTGELFF.

This chain links TRBV7-9 with TRBJ2-4; 9 bases line up with TRBD1. The CDR3 contains 14 residues. V trimming: 4 bases; J trimming: 5 bases; junction bases outside the gene matches: 3. Germline CDR1 and CDR2: SEHNR and FQNEAQ (reference sequence). The CDR3 sequence: CASSSDRGQNIQYF. CDR3 nucleotides: TGTGCCAGCAGCTCGGACAGGGGACAAAACATTCAGTACTTC.

For the CDR3, the DNA is TGCACCAGCAGCCAAGTTTGGGCAGCGGCCAACTATGGCTACACCTTC. Protein sequence: CTSSQVWAAANYGYTF. The chain links TRBV1 to TRBJ1-2. TRBV1 is shown as a pseudogene. The CDR3 extends over 16 amino acids.

A few counts support this clone. The chain is built from TRBV27 and TRBJ1-2; a possible D gene is TRBD1 (6 bases). The CDR3 extends over 15 amino acids. The V and J ends lost 5 bases and 4 bases respectively, with 17 bases between them. From germline, CDR1 is MNHEY and CDR2 SMNVEV (reference sequence). The CDR3 sequence: CASSPQISRGYGYTF. CDR3 bases: TGTGCCAGCAGTCCACAAATTTCCAGGGGCTATGGCTACACCTTC.

With respect to this clone: The sample carries other DNA sequences with the same CDR3. The genes are TRBV5-1 and TRBJ1-1; D ambiguous. In germline, CDR1 is SGHRS, CDR2 YFSETQ. This CDR3 region has 13 residues. The V end lost 6 bases, the J end lost 2 bases, and 11 bases lay between the germline ends. The CDR3 reads CASNEGGNTEAFF. DNA of the CDR3: TGCGCCAGCAATGAGGGAGGCAACACTGAAGCTTTCTTT. The full variable domain, in which reference TRBV5-1 and TRBJ1-1 provide the parts outside the CDR3, is KAGVTQTPRYLIKTRGQQVTLSCSPISGHRSVSWYQQTPGQGLQFLFEYFSETQRNKGNFPGRFSGRQFSNSRSEMNVSTLELGDSALYLCASNEGGNTEAFFGQGTRLTVV.

The CDR3 sequence is CASSWTGTGDGYTF. CDR3 coding DNA: TGCGCCAGCAGCTGGACCGGGACAGGGGATGGCTACACCTTC. The genes are TRBV5-1 and TRBJ1-2; 10 bases match TRBD1. The germline V gene has CDR1 SGHRS and CDR2 YFSETQ. This CDR3 comprises 14 residues. The V segment lost 3 bases and the J segment 6 bases; nucleotides outside the gene matches: 5.

This rearrangement joins TRBV2 to TRBJ1-5; 7 positions match TRBD1. CDR1 SNHLY and CDR2 FYNNEI come from the germline V gene. With 6 bases clipped from V and 11 bases from J, the junction kept 16 bases outside the gene matches. The CDR3 runs to 15 residues. In DNA, the CDR3 is TGTGCCAGCAGGGACCCACAGGGGCCGGCTGCGGCCCAGCATTTT. The encoded protein is CASRDPQGPAAAQHF.

This chain connects TRBV9 to TRBJ2-3; D gene ambiguous. The V gene's germline CDR1 is SGDLS and CDR2 YYNGEE. This CDR3 contains 15 residues. With 0 bases removed from V and 0 bases from J, the gap between germline ends came to 8 bases. DNA of the CDR3: TGTGCCAGCAGCGTAGGGTCCACTAGCACAGATACGCAGTATTTT. As protein: CASSVGSTSTDTQYF.

The chain carries TRBV27 and TRBJ2-7; 7 positions agree with TRBD1. V lost 5 bases to trimming and J lost 5 bases; unmatched junction nucleotides: 9. The CDR3 contains 14 residues. CDR1 MNHEY and CDR2 SMNVEV come from the germline V gene (reference sequence). The CDR3 loop reads CASSLSTGIDEQYF. CDR3 nucleotides: TGTGCCAGCAGTCTCTCGACAGGGATCGACGAGCAGTACTTC.

The J gene is TRBJ2-7, the V gene TRBV29-1, with 9 bases matching TRBD1. Germline CDR1 reads SQVTM; CDR2 reads ANQGSEA. Unmatched junction bases numbered 9, after V lost 5 bases and J lost 7 bases. This CDR3 comprises 13 residues. CDR3 sequence reads: CSVPGQGLSEQYF. In DNA form, the CDR3 reads TGCAGCGTTCCAGGACAGGGGTTGAGTGAGCAGTACTTC.

V and J are TRBV6-1 and TRBJ1-2; D remains unclear. Trimming removed 2 bases from V and 3 bases from J, with 16 bases in between. CDR3 length: 16 residues. Germline V gives CDR1 MNHNS, CDR2 SASEGT. The DNA for the CDR3 is TGTGCCAGCAGTGAATTAGCGGACCGCGGCTACTATGGCTACACCTTC. This codes for CASSELADRGYYGYTF.

This chain connects TRBV7-9 to TRBJ1-1; a possible D gene is TRBD1 (6 bases). CDR1 and CDR2 (germline): SEHNR, FQNEAQ (reference sequence). The CDR3 spans 14 residues. V gave up 5 bases and J gave up 10 bases, with 20 bases separating them. This CDR3 is CASSPPGVKGVAFF. CDR3 DNA sequence: TGTGCCAGCAGCCCGCCAGGGGTGAAAGGTGTAGCTTTCTTT.

V and J are TRBV6-5 and TRBJ1-2; D is uncertain. The V end lost 5 bases, the J end lost 2 bases, and 12 bases lay between the germline ends. This CDR3 spans 14 amino acids. Looked up from germline, CDR1 is MNHEY and CDR2 is SVGAGI. CDR3 sequence (DNA): TGTGCCAGCAGTAAACGGACGGGGAACTATGGCTACACCTTC. This gives the protein CASSKRTGNYGYTF.

This sequence joins TRBV9 and TRBJ2-1; maybe TRBD1 (5 bases). In germline, CDR1 is SGDLS, CDR2 YYNGEE. Trimming took 0 bases from V and 4 from J, leaving 14 bases between them. This CDR3 is 16 amino acids long. CDR3 DNA sequence: TGTGCCAGCAGCGTAGAGGCGGACAACCTGTACAATGAGCAGTTCTTC. Translation: CASSVEADNLYNEQFF.

The genes are TRBV7-8 and TRBJ1-6; D perhaps matches TRBD1 (5 bases). Between the trimmed V and J ends, which lost 5 bases and 3 bases, there was a span of 14 bases. Germline values: CDR1 SGHVS, CDR2 FQNEAQ. This CDR3 has 16 amino acids. The CDR3 DNA sequence: TGTGCCAGCAGCCGGACCAGGGTAAACTATAATTCACCCCTCCACTTT. Translated, it gives CASSRTRVNYNSPLHF.